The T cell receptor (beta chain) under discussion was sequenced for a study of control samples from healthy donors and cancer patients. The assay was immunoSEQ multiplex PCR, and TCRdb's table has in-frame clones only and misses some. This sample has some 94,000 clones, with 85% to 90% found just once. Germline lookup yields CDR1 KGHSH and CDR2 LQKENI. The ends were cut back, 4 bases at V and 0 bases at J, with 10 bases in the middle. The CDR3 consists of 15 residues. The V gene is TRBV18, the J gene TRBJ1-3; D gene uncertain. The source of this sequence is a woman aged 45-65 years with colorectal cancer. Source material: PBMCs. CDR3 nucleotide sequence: TGTGCCAGCTCACGGGAACAACTCTCTGGAAACACCATATATTTT. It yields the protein CASSREQLSGNTIYF.